These 18 T cell receptor beta chains share one sample of origin, sequenced in a study of cytomegalovirus exposure and HLA in healthy donors. The study ran its PCR with 60 Vbeta and 13 Jbeta primers. Sequencing was performed with immunoSEQ multiplex PCR; in TCRdb, only in-frame clones are kept and a portion is missing. This sample has about 75,000 clones, with roughly four fifths found just once. The sample consisted of PBMCs. Receptors were obtained from a man aged 18-30 years in good health and CMV-seronegative.

The rearrangement links TRBV19 to TRBJ2-3; 8 nucleotides agree with TRBD1. In germline, CDR1 is LNHDA, CDR2 SQIVND (reference sequence). The CDR3 totals 15 residues. The junction had 5 bases not matched to a gene; V was cut back by 2 bases and J by 4 bases. The CDR3 coding sequence is TGTGCCAGTAGTATAAGGACAGGGACCCCAGATACGCAGTATTTT. It translates to CASSIRTGTPDTQYF.

DNA of the CDR3: TGTGCCAGCAGTCCCCTCATGGGAGTGCAGTATTTT. This gives the protein CASSPLMGVQYF. The rearrangement uses TRBV27 and TRBJ2-3; TRBD2 is a possible D gene (5 bases). This CDR3 is built from 12 residues. Per the germline V gene, CDR1 is MNHEY and CDR2 is SMNVEV (reference sequence). With 5 bases removed from V and 11 bases from J, the gap between germline ends came to 14 bases.

DNA of the CDR3: TGTGCCAGCAGTGCGGGACAGGGACCCCGTGGCTACACCTTC. It yields the protein CASSAGQGPRGYTF. The rearrangement uses TRBV28 and TRBJ1-2, with TRBD1 identical over 9 bases. The germline V gene encodes CDR1 MDHEN and CDR2 SYDVKM. V gave up 5 bases and J gave up 7 bases; unmatched junction bases: 8. The CDR3 has 14 residues.

This chain uses TRBV4-3 with TRBJ2-1, with D tentatively TRBD1 (7 bases). The CDR3 loop spans 19 amino acids. The germline V gene encodes CDR1 LGHNA and CDR2 YSLEER. Trimming shortened V by 5 bases and J by 8 bases, and 31 bases separated the two germline ends. CDR3 amino acids: CASSSQVPISRGVLDEQFF. DNA of the CDR3: TGCGCCAGCAGCTCACAAGTCCCCATTAGCAGGGGGGTTTTGGATGAGCAGTTCTTC.

CDR3 loop: CASSAGEGVEKLFF. The CDR3 bases are TGTGCCAGCAGCGCAGGAGAGGGGGTTGAAAAACTGTTTTTT. This chain links TRBV13 with TRBJ1-4; D is possibly TRBD1 (6 bases). Germline V CDR1 and CDR2: PRHDT, FYEKMQ (reference sequence). This CDR3 is 14 amino acids long. Trimming took off 5 bases at V and 7 bases at J, with 14 bases between the two ends.

The V gene is TRBV2, the J gene TRBJ2-1; 11 nucleotides agree with TRBD2. This CDR3 is built from 14 residues. V was pared by 6 bases and J by 7 bases, with 5 bases of the junction left unmatched. In germline, CDR1 is SNHLY, CDR2 FYNNEI. The CDR3 spells CASRIAGGPNEQFF. CDR3 in DNA: TGTGCCAGCAGGATAGCGGGGGGGCCAAATGAGCAGTTCTTC.

This clone has more than one count but fewer than ten. The chain couples TRBV27 to TRBJ2-7, with D perhaps TRBD1 (6 bases). Per germline, CDR1 MNHEY and CDR2 SMNVEV (reference sequence). The CDR3 is 15 amino acids. Trimming shortened V by 4 bases and J by 6 bases, and 19 bases separated the two germline ends. As DNA, the CDR3 is TGTGCCAGCAGTTCCTTAAAACAGGGTTTTCGCGAGCAGTACTTC. It translates to CASSSLKQGFREQYF.

The V and J genes are TRBV14 and TRBJ2-1; 12 nucleotides line up with TRBD2. Germline V lookup: CDR1 SGHDN, CDR2 FVKESK. This CDR3 contains 18 residues. V trimming: 4 bases; J trimming: 1 base; junction bases outside the gene matches: 8. The CDR3 protein is CASSPRLAGVYSYNEQFF. The CDR3 DNA sequence: TGTGCCAGCAGCCCCCGACTAGCGGGAGTTTATTCCTACAATGAGCAGTTCTTC. Supplemented by reference TRBV14 and TRBJ2-1, the full variable domain reads EAGVTQFPSHSVIEKGQTVTLRCDPISGHDNLYWYRRVMGKEIKFLLHFVKESKQDESGMPNNRFLAERTGGTYSTLKVQPAELEDSGVYFCASSPRLAGVYSYNEQFFGPGTRLTVL.

This clone showed up just once. V usage is TRBV6-4 and J usage is TRBJ1-1, with 10 positions matching TRBD1. Germline trimming cut 4 bases from V and 1 base from J; bases unmatched to any gene: 9. Germline V gives CDR1 MRHNA, CDR2 SNTAGT. The CDR3 spans 17 residues. The DNA for the CDR3 is TGTGCCAGCAGTGTCTCGGACAGGGGGACCTGGAACACTGAAGCTTTCTTT. Translating gives CASSVSDRGTWNTEAFF.

This chain links TRBV28 with TRBJ1-1, with D maybe TRBD1 (6 bases). Germline assignment: CDR1 MDHEN and CDR2 SYDVKM. The CDR3 has 14 residues. V was shortened by 6 bases and J by 3 bases, with 14 bases between the two germline ends. The CDR3 loop reads CASSLTGRDTEAFF. DNA for the CDR3: TGTGCCAGCAGCCTCACAGGGAGGGACACTGAAGCTTTCTTT.

The V and J genes are TRBV20-1 and TRBJ1-1; D perhaps matches TRBD1 (5 bases). The CDR3 runs to 11 residues. Germline V gene sequence: CDR1 DFQATT, CDR2 SNEGSKA (reference sequence). V lost 5 bases to trimming and J lost 12 bases, with 16 bases between them. The CDR3 DNA is TGCAGTGCTTTCGACAGTTTGGGGCCTTTCTTT. Protein sequence: CSAFDSLGPFF.

CDR3 sequence (DNA): TGCGCCAGCAGCCTTGGTAGCGGAGACCGCAATGAGCAGTTCTTC. Protein sequence: CASSLGSGDRNEQFF. The chain uses TRBV4-3 and TRBJ2-1; tentatively, D is TRBD2 (6 bases). Trimming removed 4 bases from V and 6 bases from J, with 16 bases in between. Per germline, CDR1 LGHNA and CDR2 YSLEER. This CDR3 contains 15 residues.

Only a few counts were recorded for this clone. The J gene is TRBJ2-3, the V gene TRBV9; 13 bases are shared with TRBD2. The junction had 9 bases not matched to a gene; V was cut back by 0 bases and J by 2 bases. The germline CDR1 and CDR2 sequences are SGDLS and YYNGEE. The CDR3 contains 19 residues. The CDR3 DNA is TGTGCCAGCAGCGTAGGACTAGCGGGAGGACGGGGTTCCACAGATACGCAGTATTTT. The encoded protein is CASSVGLAGGRGSTDTQYF.

CDR3 nucleotide sequence: TGCGCCAGCAGCCAAGATGAGGAGGGCTCCGGCGCCGGGGAGCTGTTTTTT. Translated, it gives CASSQDEEGSGAGELFF. The chain links TRBV4-3 to TRBJ2-2; tentative D call: TRBD2 (6 bases). The CDR3 consists of 17 residues. CDR1 LGHNA and CDR2 YSLEER come from the germline V gene. The germline V and J ends were trimmed by 0 bases and 6 bases, with 17 bases remaining between them.

The chain employs TRBV10-3 and TRBJ1-5; 9 nucleotides match TRBD1. The CDR3 is 19 amino acids. Germline CDR1 and CDR2: ENHRY and SYGVKD. The V and J ends lost 2 bases and 0 bases, in that order; junction bases with no gene match: 11. CDR3 sequence: CAISEGTGPAAYSNQPQHF. The CDR3 DNA reads as TGTGCCATCAGTGAGGGGACAGGGCCAGCAGCTTATAGCAATCAGCCCCAGCATTTT.

This rearrangement joins TRBV5-4 to TRBJ1-6; 10 bases map to TRBD1. Germline CDR1 and CDR2: SGHNT and YYREEE (reference sequence). The trim removed 6 bases at V and 9 bases at J, leaving 12 bases unmatched. The CDR3 is 16 amino acids. The CDR3, as DNA: TGTGCCAGCAAAATCGCGGGACAGGGGCAGGGTTCACCCCTCCACTTT. Translated: CASKIAGQGQGSPLHF.

The rearrangement links TRBV5-1 to TRBJ2-2, with D possibly TRBD1 on 6 matching bases. The germline V and J ends were trimmed by 5 bases and 4 bases, with 9 bases remaining between them. Germline-derived CDR1 and CDR2 are SGHRS and YFSETQ. This CDR3 has 13 residues. CDR3 region: CASSTGSTGELFF. The CDR3 bases are TGCGCCAGCAGTACAGGGTCCACCGGGGAGCTGTTTTTT.

J is TRBJ2-7 and V is TRBV2, with 9 bases aligning to TRBD1. Trimming at V came to 7 bases and at J to 5 bases, leaving 9 bases not matched to a gene. The CDR3 runs to 14 residues. Germline lookup yields CDR1 SNHLY and CDR2 FYNNEI. CDR3 sequence reads: CASIPDRGRHEQYF. CDR3 nucleotide sequence: TGTGCCAGCATCCCAGACAGGGGGAGGCACGAGCAGTACTTC.